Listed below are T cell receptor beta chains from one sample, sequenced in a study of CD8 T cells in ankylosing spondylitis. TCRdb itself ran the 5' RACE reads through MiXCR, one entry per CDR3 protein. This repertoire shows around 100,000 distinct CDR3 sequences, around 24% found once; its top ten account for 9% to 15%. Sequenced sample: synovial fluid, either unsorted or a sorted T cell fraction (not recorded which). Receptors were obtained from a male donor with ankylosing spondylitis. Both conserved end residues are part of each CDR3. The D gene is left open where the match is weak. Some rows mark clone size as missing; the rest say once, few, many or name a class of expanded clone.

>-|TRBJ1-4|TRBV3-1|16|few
CASSQGGDTTNEKLFF
TGTGCCAGCAGCCAAGGCGGGGACACCACTAATGAAAAACTGTTTTTT
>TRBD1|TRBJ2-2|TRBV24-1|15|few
CATSDLDRGPGELFF
TGTGCCACCAGTGATTTGGACAGGGGACCCGGGGAGCTGTTTTTT
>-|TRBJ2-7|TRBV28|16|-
CASYRSGTELSYEQYF
TGTGCCAGCTATCGGTCCGGGACCGAACTCTCCTACGAGCAGTACTTC
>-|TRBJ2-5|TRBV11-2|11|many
CASSLSETQYF
TGTGCCAGCAGTTTATCAGAGACCCAGTACTTC
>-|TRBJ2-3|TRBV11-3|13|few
CASSLEREDTQYF
TGTGCCAGCAGCTTAGAGCGGGAAGATACGCAGTATTTT
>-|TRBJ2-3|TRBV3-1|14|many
CASSERDLTDTQYF
TGTGCCAGCAGCGAACGGGACCTCACAGATACGCAGTATTTT
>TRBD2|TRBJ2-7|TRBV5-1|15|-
CASSPVSSGVHEQYF
TGCGCCAGCAGCCCCGTCAGTAGCGGGGTCCACGAGCAGTACTTC
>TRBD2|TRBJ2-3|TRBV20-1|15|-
CSAPTSGRALVAQYF
TGCAGTGCCCCGACTAGCGGGAGGGCCTTAGTGGCGCAGTATTTT
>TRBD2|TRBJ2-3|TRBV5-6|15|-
CASSLLAGGPGAQYF
TGTGCCAGCAGCCTACTAGCGGGAGGGCCTGGTGCGCAGTATTTT
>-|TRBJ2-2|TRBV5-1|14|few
CASSLDKNTGELFF
TGCGCCAGCAGCTTGGACAAAAACACCGGGGAGCTGTTTTTT
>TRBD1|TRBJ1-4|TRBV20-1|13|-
CSAGQGANEKLFF
TGCAGTGCGGGCCAGGGGGCTAATGAAAAACTGTTTTTT
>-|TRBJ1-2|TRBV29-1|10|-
CSGYEDGYTF
TGCAGCGGCTACGAGGATGGCTACACCTTC
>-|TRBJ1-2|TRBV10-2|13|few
CASSYEGTYGYTF
TGCGCCAGCAGTTATGAGGGGACCTATGGCTACACCTTC
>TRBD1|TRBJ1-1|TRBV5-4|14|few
CASSVSSGTGSSFF
TGTGCCAGCAGCGTCTCCAGCGGGACAGGGAGTTCTTTCTTT
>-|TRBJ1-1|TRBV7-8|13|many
CASSSTGNTEAFF
TGTGCCAGCAGCTCAACAGGGAACACTGAAGCTTTCTTT
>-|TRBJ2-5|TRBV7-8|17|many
CASNNRVRGAHSETQYF
TGTGCCAGCAACAATAGGGTCCGGGGGGCGCATTCGGAGACCCAGTACTTC
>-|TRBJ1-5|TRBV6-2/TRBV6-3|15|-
CASSYSPGAYQPQHF
TGTGCCAGCAGTTACTCACCGGGGGCATATCAGCCCCAGCATTTT
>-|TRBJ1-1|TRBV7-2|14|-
CASSLTAGEGEAFF
TGTGCCAGCAGCTTGACTGCAGGGGAGGGTGAAGCTTTCTTT
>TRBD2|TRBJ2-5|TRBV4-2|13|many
CASSQGREETQYF
TGTGCCAGCAGCCAAGGGCGGGAGGAGACCCAGTACTTC
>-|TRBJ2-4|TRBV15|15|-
CATTAGGDGKNIQYF
TGTGCCACCACCGCCGGAGGGGACGGCAAAAACATTCAGTACTTC
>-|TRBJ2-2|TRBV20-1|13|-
CSARSHLRGELFF
TGCAGTGCCAGGTCCCATCTCAGGGGGGAGCTGTTTTTT
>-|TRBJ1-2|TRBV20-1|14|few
CSASRTTAYYGYTF
TGCAGTGCTAGCAGGACTACTGCTTACTATGGCTACACCTTC
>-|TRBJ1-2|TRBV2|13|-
CASSVLTGYGYTF
TGTGCCAGCAGTGTACTGACCGGTTATGGCTACACCTTC
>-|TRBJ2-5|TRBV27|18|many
CASSLSNRWGTGQETQYF
TGTGCCAGCAGTTTATCTAATCGTTGGGGAACGGGGCAAGAGACCCAGTACTTC
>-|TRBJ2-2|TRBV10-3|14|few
CAISESQDPGELFF
TGTGCCATCAGTGAGTCACAGGACCCCGGGGAGCTGTTTTTT
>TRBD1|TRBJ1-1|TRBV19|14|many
CASSTRQGSTEAFF
TGTGCCAGTAGTACCCGACAGGGTAGCACTGAAGCTTTCTTT
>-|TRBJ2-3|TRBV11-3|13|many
CASSLDRQRDKYF
TGTGCCAGCAGCTTAGATCGCCAGCGGGACAAGTATTTT
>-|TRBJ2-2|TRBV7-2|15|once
CASSLFGGRTGELFF
TGTGCCAGCAGCTTATTTGGGGGGCGAACCGGGGAGCTGTTTTTT
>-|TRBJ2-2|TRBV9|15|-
CASSVGTTYTGELFF
TGTGCCAGCAGCGTAGGGACTACCTACACCGGGGAGCTGTTTTTT
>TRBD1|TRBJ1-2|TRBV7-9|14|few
CASSSGQGRFGYTF
TGTGCCAGCAGCTCCGGACAGGGGAGGTTCGGCTACACCTTC
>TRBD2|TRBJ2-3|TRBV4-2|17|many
CASSQDFVAGGTDTQYF
TGTGCCAGCAGCCAAGATTTTGTAGCGGGAGGTACAGATACGCAGTATTTT
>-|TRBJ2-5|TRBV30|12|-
CAWSGGRETQYF
TGTGCCTGGAGCGGGGGTCGGGAGACCCAGTACTTC
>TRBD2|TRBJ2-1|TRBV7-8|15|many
CASSLGAGGNNEQFF
TGTGCCAGCAGCTTGGGGGCGGGAGGGAACAATGAGCAGTTCTTC
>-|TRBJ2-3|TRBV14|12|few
CASSHLGDTQYF
TGTGCCAGCAGCCACCTAGGAGATACGCAGTATTTT
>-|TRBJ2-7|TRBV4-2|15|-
CASSDTGTPTGEQYF
TGTGCCAGCAGCGATACCGGGACGCCAACAGGCGAGCAGTACTTC
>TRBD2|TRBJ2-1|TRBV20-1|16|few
CSARAGGGEGKNEQFF
TGCAGTGCTAGAGCTGGTGGTGGGGAGGGGAAGAATGAGCAGTTCTTC
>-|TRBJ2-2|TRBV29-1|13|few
CSTAVGSTGELFF
TGCAGCACTGCCGTAGGTTCCACCGGGGAGCTGTTTTTT
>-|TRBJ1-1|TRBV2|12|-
CASKWGVTEAFF
TGTGCCAGCAAGTGGGGGGTTACTGAAGCTTTCTTT